These 7 T cell receptor beta chains originate from one sample sequenced in a study of blood T cell repertoires in COVID-19. TCRdb's copy holds only in-frame clones and misses some; the assay was immunoSEQ multiplex PCR. This sample has 170,000 or so clones, with 87% found just once. The sample was PBMCs or T cells enriched from blood (not recorded which). Every receptor here comes from a woman in her forties or fifties who had recovered from COVID-19.

V gene TRBV5-4 combines with J gene TRBJ2-7, with D possibly matching TRBD1 (6 bases). The V end lost 2 bases, the J end lost 5 bases, and 14 bases lay between the germline ends. Germline assignment: CDR1 SGHNT and CDR2 YYREEE (reference sequence). This CDR3 comprises 14 residues. CDR3 loop: CASSFLQGVDEQYF. The CDR3 nucleotides are TGTGCCAGCAGCTTTCTACAGGGAGTCGACGAGCAGTACTTC.

The chain carries TRBV6-6 and TRBJ1-5; D may be TRBD1 (5 bases). The V end was cut by 2 bases, the J end by 2 bases, with 10 bases between. This CDR3 contains 15 residues. Germline V gene data show CDR1 as MNHNY and CDR2 as SVGAGI (reference sequence). The CDR3 reads CASSYKGMGNQPQHF. The CDR3 nucleotides are TGTGCCAGCAGTTACAAGGGGATGGGCAATCAGCCCCAGCATTTT.

The V gene is TRBV3-1 (or the pseudogene TRBV3-2), the J gene TRBJ1-6; D is uncertain. Germline V gives CDR1 LGHDT, CDR2 YNNKEL (reference sequence). This CDR3 spans 16 amino acids. Trimming stripped 4 bases from V and 10 bases from J, with 20 bases between. For the CDR3, the DNA is TGTGCCAGCAGCCTAGATCCGACTCCGGAGAGGTCACCCCTCCACTTT. This translates into CASSLDPTPERSPLHF.

This clone is a singleton in its sample. This sequence joins TRBV9 and TRBJ1-2; weak D call: TRBD1 (6 bases). V lost 0 bases to trimming and J lost 2 bases, with 11 bases between them. Germline V gene lookup returns CDR1 SGDLS and CDR2 YYNGEE. The CDR3 loop spans 15 amino acids. DNA of the CDR3: TGTGCCAGCAGCGTAGGTTGGGGGACAAACTATGGCTACACCTTC. Its protein is CASSVGWGTNYGYTF.

The V call is TRBV28, the J call TRBJ2-5; 7 bases line up with TRBD2. V was pared by 8 bases and J by 6 bases, with 9 bases of the junction left unmatched. The CDR3 has 13 residues. The V gene's germline CDR1 is MDHEN and CDR2 SYDVKM. The CDR3 loop reads CASGGGTVKTQYF. The CDR3 DNA reads as TGTGCCAGCGGGGGGGGGACGGTCAAGACCCAGTACTTC.

This rearrangement joins TRBV5-8 to TRBJ2-7; 9 bases are shared with TRBD2. The germline gives CDR1 SGHTS, CDR2 YDEGEE. V gave up 4 bases and J gave up 1 base; unmatched junction bases: 9. This CDR3 is built from 16 residues. As DNA, the CDR3 is TGTGCCAGCAGCAAAGCGACTAGCGGTACGTCCTACGAGCAGTACTTC. Amino acids: CASSKATSGTSYEQYF.

The J gene is TRBJ1-3, the V gene TRBV6-5; the match to TRBD1 covers 9 bases. J gave up 2 bases and V 6 bases, and 5 bases lay outside the gene matches. The CDR3 runs to 15 residues. Germline CDR1 is MNHEY and CDR2 is SVGAGI. The CDR3 protein is CASRLDRGAGNTIYF. The CDR3 nucleotides read TGTGCCAGCAGGCTCGACAGGGGGGCTGGAAACACCATATATTTT.